These 30 T cell receptor beta chains originate from one sample sequenced in a study of regulatory T cells in long-lasting Graves disease. Documented time point: persistent/refractory GD, antithyroid drugs over 5 years with positive TRAb. PBMC RNA served as the TCR library source. With iRepertoire HTBI primers and Arm-PCR of CDR3 regions, TCR beta libraries were built. Via MiXCR, TCRdb re-called the multiplex PCR reads, giving one row per CDR3 protein. Of 500,000 to 700,000 distinct CDR3 sequences listed, approximately 29% are singletons. Sample: peripheral blood mononuclear cells (PBMCs), taken when the disease was refractory, from a patient treated with antithyroid drugs. The receptors originated from a female donor with Graves disease.

This clonotype was found many times. V is TRBV6-2 or TRBV6-3 and J is TRBJ1-1; D unresolved. In germline, CDR1 is MNHEY, CDR2 SVGEGT. The CDR3 has 13 residues. V shed 8 bases and J shed 1 base, with 11 bases lying between them. CDR3 sequence (DNA): TGTGCCAGCCGAAACGGGCCGAACACTGAAGCTTTCTTT. Protein sequence: CASRNGPNTEAFF.

This chain uses TRBV7-9 with TRBJ1-1; D perhaps matches TRBD1 (6 bases). The germline V and J ends were trimmed by 4 bases and 7 bases, with 10 bases remaining between them. In germline, CDR1 is SEHNR, CDR2 FQNEAQ (reference sequence). CDR3 length: 12 amino acids. This CDR3 is CASSSWGLEAFF. The CDR3, as DNA: TGTGCCAGCAGCTCATGGGGGCTTGAAGCTTTCTTT.

The V gene is TRBV5-1, the J gene TRBJ2-2; weak D call: TRBD1 (6 bases). The germline V gene has CDR1 SGHRS and CDR2 YFSETQ. V was shortened by 2 bases and J by 2 bases, with 10 bases between the two germline ends. The CDR3 loop spans 15 amino acids. CDR3: CASSFNRANTGELFF. The CDR3 DNA sequence: TGCGCCAGCAGCTTCAACAGGGCTAACACCGGGGAGCTGTTTTTT.

The genes are TRBV25-1 and TRBJ2-1, with 8 bases that match TRBD1. Losses at the gene ends were 2 bases for V and 7 bases for J; bases not matched to a gene: 4. The CDR3 extends over 14 amino acids. In germline, CDR1 is MGHDK, CDR2 SYGVNS. The DNA for the CDR3 is TGTGCCAGCAGTGAAGCAGGGGGCACGAATGAGCAGTTCTTC. Translation gives CASSEAGGTNEQFF. Looking up the rest from reference TRBV25-1 and TRBJ2-1 gives the full variable domain: EADIYQTPRYLVIGTGKKITLECSQTMGHDKMYWYQQDPGMELHLIHYSYGVNSTEKGDLSSESTVSRIRTEHFPLTLESARPSHTSQYLCASSEAGGTNEQFFGPGTRLTVL.

The gene calls are TRBV18 and TRBJ2-2; a possible D gene is TRBD1 (5 bases). Germline values: CDR1 KGHSH, CDR2 LQKENI. CDR3 length: 13 residues. Trimming pared 3 bases from V and 3 bases from J, leaving 5 bases between. The CDR3 bases are TGTGCCAGCTCACCGACAGACACCGGGGAGCTGTTTTTT. This codes for CASSPTDTGELFF. The entire variable domain, with the rest obtained from reference TRBV18 and TRBJ2-2, is as follows: NAGVMQNPRHLVRRRGQEARLRCSPMKGHSHVYWYRQLPEEGLKFMVYLQKENIIDESGMPKERFSAEFPKEGPSILRIQQVVRGDSAAYFCASSPTDTGELFFGEGSRLTVL.

In its sample, this clonotype was seen many times. The rearrangement uses TRBV7-9 and TRBJ1-1, with TRBD1 matching over 8 bases. CDR3 size: 14 residues. Germline CDR1 SEHNR, CDR2 FQNEAQ (reference sequence). J lost 5 bases, V lost 3 bases, and 5 bases had no gene match. For the CDR3, the DNA is TGTGCCAGCAGCTTTACAGGGGGTTGGACTGAAGCTTTCTTT. This translates into CASSFTGGWTEAFF.

The rearrangement links TRBV12-3 or TRBV12-4 to TRBJ2-5, with 11 positions matching TRBD2. V was pared by 4 bases and J by 5 bases, with 6 bases of the junction left unmatched. This CDR3 is built from 15 residues. As DNA, the CDR3 is TGTGCCAGCAGTTCGGGACTAGCGGTGGAGGAGACCCAGTACTTC. Protein product: CASSSGLAVEETQYF.

The V and J genes are TRBV5-4 and TRBJ1-2; tentatively, D is TRBD1 (5 bases). This CDR3 region has 13 residues. The germline V and J ends were trimmed by 0 bases and 6 bases, with 9 bases remaining between them. Per germline, CDR1 SGHNT and CDR2 YYREEE (reference sequence). The DNA of the CDR3 is TGTGCCAGCAGCTTGGCGACAGACGATGGCTACACCTTC. Translated: CASSLATDDGYTF.

A word on this clonotype: A junction boundary mismatches the germline segment, possibly from a read error. This CDR3 reads CVISESRGQAYGYTF. DNA of the CDR3: TGTGTCATCAGTGAGTCGCGGGGACAGGCATACGGCTACACCTTC. The genes are TRBV10-3 and TRBJ1-2, with 8 bases identical to TRBD1. Germline lookup yields CDR1 ENHRY and CDR2 SYGVKD. The CDR3 runs 15 residues.

At least ten counts were recorded for this clonotype. The CDR3 loop reads CASSSTSGPYEQYF. CDR3 coding DNA: TGTGCCAGCAGTTCGACTAGCGGTCCCTACGAGCAGTACTTC. The chain has TRBV12-3 or TRBV12-4 and TRBJ2-7; 9 bases line up with TRBD2. After removal of 4 bases from V and 2 bases from J, the junction contained 3 bases not matched to a gene. The CDR3 has 14 residues.

This chain uses TRBV6-5 with TRBJ1-1; D remains unclear. Between the trimmed V and J ends, which lost 4 bases and 4 bases, there was a span of 13 bases. The CDR3 has 14 residues. The germline gives CDR1 MNHEY, CDR2 SVGAGI. The CDR3 nucleotides are TGTGCCAGCAGTTGGAGTGGTGCCAGCACTGAAGCTTTCTTT. Translated: CASSWSGASTEAFF.

The chain combines TRBV9 with TRBJ1-5; D gene ambiguous. Trimming cost V 0 bases and J 7 bases, with 11 bases left between them. Per germline, CDR1 SGDLS and CDR2 YYNGEE. CDR3 size: 14 residues. This CDR3 is CASSVDPHQQPQHF. In DNA form, the CDR3 reads TGTGCCAGCAGCGTAGATCCTCACCAACAGCCCCAGCATTTT. Full variable domain (rest looked up from reference TRBV9 and TRBJ1-5): DSGVTQTPKHLITATGQRVTLRCSPRSGDLSVYWYQQSLDQGLQFLIQYYNGEERAKGNILERFSAQQFPDLHSELNLSSLELGDSALYFCASSVDPHQQPQHFGDGTRLSIL.

There are a few counts of this clonotype. This rearrangement joins TRBV6-2 or TRBV6-3 to TRBJ2-2; D is possibly TRBD1 (6 bases). The CDR3 extends over 14 amino acids. Trimming took 6 bases from V and 1 from J, leaving 9 bases between them. Germline V gene lookup returns CDR1 MNHEY and CDR2 SVGEGT. The CDR3 is CASRRQVNTGELFF. For the CDR3, the DNA is TGTGCCAGCAGACGACAGGTGAACACCGGGGAGCTGTTTTTT.

J is TRBJ1-2 and V is TRBV7-2; D is perhaps TRBD1 (5 bases). The CDR3 covers 15 residues. Trimming pared 6 bases from V and 3 bases from J, leaving 17 bases between. The germline gives CDR1 SGHTA, CDR2 FQGNSA. The CDR3 here is CASSRAPTGHYGYTF. The CDR3 nucleotides are TGTGCCAGCAGTCGAGCCCCTACAGGTCACTATGGCTACACCTTC. Based on the CDR3 plus reference TRBV7-2 and TRBJ1-2, the full variable domain is GAGVSQSPSNKVTEKGKDVELRCDPISGHTALYWYRQSLGQGLEFLIYFQGNSAPDKSGLPSDRFSAERTGGSVSTLTIQRTQQEDSAVYLCASSRAPTGHYGYTFGSGTRLTVV.

This sequence joins TRBV7-2 and TRBJ2-7, with 9 bases fitting TRBD2. CDR3 length: 15 amino acids. V lost 1 base to trimming and J lost 4 bases; unmatched junction nucleotides: 5. Per germline, CDR1 SGHTA and CDR2 FQGNSA. CDR3 sequence reads: CASSLGLAVIYEQYF. The CDR3 DNA follows: TGTGCCAGCAGCTTAGGACTAGCGGTGATATACGAGCAGTACTTC.

The rearrangement joins TRBV5-1 to TRBJ1-5, with 7 bases that match TRBD1. CDR3 length: 16 amino acids. Germline trimming cut 0 bases from V and 7 bases from J; bases unmatched to any gene: 10. Germline CDR1 is SGHRS and CDR2 is YFSETQ. The CDR3 loop reads CASSLGGQGDGQPQHF. Here the CDR3 DNA reads TGCGCCAGCAGCTTGGGTGGGCAGGGGGATGGCCAGCCCCAGCATTTT.

Only a few counts were recorded for this clonotype. The V call is TRBV11-2, the J call TRBJ1-6; 8 positions match TRBD1. V gave up 1 base and J gave up 7 bases; unmatched junction bases: 3. The germline CDR1 and CDR2 sequences are SGHAT and FQNNGV. The CDR3 sequence is 15 residues long. This chain's CDR3 is CASSLATGGNSPLHF. CDR3 bases: TGTGCCAGCAGCTTAGCCACAGGGGGAAATTCACCCCTCCACTTT. Filled out from reference TRBV11-2 and TRBJ1-6, the complete variable domain reads EAGVAQSPRYKIIEKRQSVAFWCNPISGHATLYWYQQILGQGPKLLIQFQNNGVVDDSQLPKDRFSAERLKGVDSTLKIQPAKLEDSAVYLCASSLATGGNSPLHFGNGTRLTVT.

The chain is built from TRBV6-2 or TRBV6-3 and TRBJ2-2; maybe TRBD1 (5 bases). V lost 5 bases and J 6 bases, leaving 10 bases between the germline ends. The CDR3 sequence is 13 residues long. The germline V gene has CDR1 MNHEY and CDR2 SVGEGT. CDR3 sequence: CASSQQGAGELFF. The CDR3 bases are TGTGCCAGCAGTCAGCAGGGTGCCGGGGAGCTGTTTTTT.

This clonotype has a count of ten or more. The chain links TRBV12-5 to TRBJ1-2; D is unresolved. V lost 2 bases and J 7 bases, leaving 11 bases between the germline ends. This CDR3 is 13 amino acids long. Germline values: CDR1 LGHNT, CDR2 FRNRAP. The CDR3 spells CASGLNQVAGYTF. CDR3 nucleotide sequence: TGTGCTAGTGGTTTGAATCAGGTTGCTGGCTACACCTTC.

The CDR3 spells CASVPAGYNEQFF. In nucleotides, the CDR3 is TGTGCCAGCGTCCCGGCCGGCTACAATGAGCAGTTCTTC. The chain joins TRBV12-3 or TRBV12-4 to TRBJ2-1; D remains ambiguous. V was cut by 8 bases and J by 3 bases, with 11 bases left in between. The length of the CDR3 is 13 residues.

This chain joins TRBV5-1 and TRBJ2-1, with 8 bases matching TRBD2. Germline CDR1 and CDR2: SGHRS and YFSETQ. The CDR3 length is 18 residues. V trimming: 6 bases; J trimming: 0 bases; junction bases outside the gene matches: 14. In nucleotides, the CDR3 is TGCGCCAGCAAATCCGGGGGGGGGCGGGCCAGCTCCTACAATGAGCAGTTCTTC. Residues: CASKSGGGRASSYNEQFF.

This clonotype was picked up a small number of times. V usage is TRBV6-1 and J usage is TRBJ1-1, with 7 nucleotides matching TRBD1. The CDR3 consists of 17 residues. V gave up 5 bases and J gave up 0 bases; unmatched junction bases: 12. CDR1 is MNHNS, CDR2 SASEGT, per germline. In nucleotides, the CDR3 is TGTGCCAGCAGTCTTAGGACGGCTAGGGGGCTGAACACTGAAGCTTTCTTT. Translating gives CASSLRTARGLNTEAFF.

This clonotype was observed many times. V gene TRBV28 combines with J gene TRBJ1-2; the match to TRBD1 covers 9 bases. Germline loops: CDR1 MDHEN, CDR2 SYDVKM. The CDR3 length is 15 residues. V was clipped by 3 bases and J by 6 bases; unmatched bases: 8. The CDR3 reads CASSFEGQGLHGYTF. Written as DNA, the CDR3 is TGTGCCAGCAGTTTTGAGGGACAGGGTCTTCATGGCTACACCTTC.

The table lists this clonotype with a few counts. The chain couples TRBV7-9 to TRBJ1-3; no definite D call. Germline assignment: CDR1 SEHNR and CDR2 FQNEAQ (reference sequence). CDR3 length: 12 residues. V was clipped by 1 base and J by 6 bases, with 4 bases between them. The CDR3 loop is CASSLVENTIYF. Here the CDR3 DNA reads TGTGCCAGCAGCTTAGTTGAAAACACCATATATTTT.

Only a few counts were recorded for this clonotype. V gene TRBV7-6 combines with J gene TRBJ1-1, with TRBD1 matching 7 bases. Germline trimming cut 5 bases from V and 5 bases from J; bases unmatched to any gene: 8. In germline, CDR1 is SGHVS, CDR2 FNYEAQ. This CDR3 spans 14 amino acids. As DNA, the CDR3 is TGTGCCAGCAGCAGAGGGGGCGCGAGGACTGAAGCTTTCTTT. This translates into CASSRGGARTEAFF.

The chain links TRBV9 to TRBJ2-7, with D perhaps matching TRBD1 or TRBD2 (6 bases each). The CDR3 totals 15 residues. V was clipped by 6 bases and J by 2 bases, with 18 bases between them. Germline assignment: CDR1 SGDLS and CDR2 YYNGEE. The CDR3 protein is CASTGAKQDPYEQYF. The DNA for the CDR3 is TGTGCCAGCACGGGGGCAAAACAGGACCCCTACGAGCAGTACTTC.

The chain links TRBV20-1 to TRBJ2-5; TRBD2 is a possible D gene (5 bases). The J call may be mistaken, given a closer DNA end match to TRBJ2-1. Germline values: CDR1 DFQATT, CDR2 SNEGSKA (reference sequence). There are 12 residues in the CDR3. DNA for the CDR3: TGCAGTGCTAGTTCCGGGGAGTATGAGCAGTTCTTC. Its protein is CSASSGEYEQFF.

A few counts support this clonotype. V usage is TRBV12-3 or TRBV12-4 and J usage is TRBJ1-5, with D perhaps TRBD1 (5 bases). Trimming shortened V by 9 bases and J by 0 bases, and 15 bases separated the two germline ends. The CDR3 is 15 amino acids. CDR3 region: CASGGGDLSNQPQHF. CDR3 nucleotide sequence: TGTGCCAGTGGGGGGGGGGACCTTAGCAATCAGCCCCAGCATTTT.

The rearrangement uses TRBV6-2 or TRBV6-3 and TRBJ1-6, with D unclear. Germline values: CDR1 MNHEY, CDR2 SVGEGT. With 4 bases removed from V and 8 bases from J, the gap between germline ends came to 9 bases. This CDR3 has 13 amino acids. CDR3 region: CASSLELDSPLHF. CDR3 sequence (DNA): TGTGCCAGCAGTTTGGAATTAGATTCACCCCTCCACTTT.

This clonotype showed up many times. CDR3 residues: CASSPYDRGPNYGYTF. In nucleotides, the CDR3 is TGTGCCAGCAGTCCCTATGACAGGGGACCAAACTATGGCTACACCTTC. This chain connects TRBV28 to TRBJ1-2; the match to TRBD1 covers 8 bases. The V gene's germline CDR1 is MDHEN and CDR2 SYDVKM. The CDR3 has 16 amino acids. J was trimmed by 2 bases and V by 5 bases; bases with no gene match: 10.